A single sample gave rise to the 2 T cell receptor beta chains below, sequenced in a study of T-cell reconstitution after alpha-beta-depleted transplantation in children (TCRdb year 2016). The library was produced with PCR. The data were produced on an Illumina HiSeq 2500. To normalize quantification of the TCRbeta repertoire, the TCR libraries were built with molecular barcoding that relied on unique molecular identifiers. TCRdb took the public reads, trimmed them with fastp at Q25, ran MiXCR for clone calling and kept in-frame beta chains. Rows merge per CDR3 protein into single entries with the most common DNA and genes. The sample profile shows some 550,000 distinct CDR3 sequences; about 16% of them were found once. Together, the top ten hold 3% to 3.5% of the sample. The source material was PBMCs from the stem cell graft donor, sampled from the stem cell graft. These receptors came from a human donor who donated a stem cell graft to a child with acute lymphoblastic leukemia.

This clonotype has just a few counts. The genes are TRBV5-1 and TRBJ1-5; TRBD1 might be the D (6 bases). The CDR3 covers 17 residues. Germline V lookup: CDR1 SGHRS, CDR2 YFSETQ. Trimming removed 0 bases at V and 4 bases at J, with 17 bases between. The CDR3 sequence is CASSLVPPGDSNQPQHF. The CDR3 DNA reads as TGCGCCAGCAGCTTGGTGCCTCCAGGGGATTCAAATCAGCCCCAGCATTTT.

The V gene is TRBV27, the J gene TRBJ2-3; 8 nucleotides line up with TRBD2. Losses at the gene ends were 5 bases for V and 2 bases for J; bases not matched to a gene: 9. This CDR3 region has 16 residues. Looked up from germline, CDR1 is MNHEY and CDR2 is SMNVEV (reference sequence). The CDR3 nucleotides read TGTGCCAGCAGTCCCCTGAGTAGCGGGAACACAGATACGCAGTATTTT. Encoded protein: CASSPLSSGNTDTQYF.